This T cell receptor beta chain was recorded in a study of CD8 T cells in ankylosing spondylitis. This clonotype appeared many times. From the 5' RACE reads, TCRdb called clonotypes with MiXCR, one entry per CDR3 protein. The table records about 36,000 distinct CDR3 sequences, around 6% of them present only once. Trimming took 3 bases from V and 6 from J; bases not matched to a gene: 9. Germline V gene sequence: CDR1 KGHDR, CDR2 SFDVKD. CDR3 length: 17 amino acids. The TCR was taken from a male donor with ankylosing spondylitis or in good health (not recorded which). Sequenced: blood, either unsorted or a sorted T cell fraction (not recorded which). The chain uses TRBV24-1 and TRBJ2-2, with 10 bases that match TRBD2. CDR3 protein: CATSDQKDLAGAGELFF. The CDR3 DNA sequence: TGTGCCACCAGTGATCAAAAAGACCTAGCGGGGGCCGGGGAGCTGTTTTTT.